This T cell receptor beta chain was observed in a study of T cell responses to AZD1222 COVID-19 vaccine. V lost 5 bases to trimming and J lost 6 bases, with 11 bases between them. The germline gives CDR1 SGHTA, CDR2 FQGNSA. This CDR3 contains 13 residues. Profiled with immunoSEQ multiplex PCR; TCRdb holds only in-frame clones, not every one. In the table there are fewer than 45,000 clones, around 80% of which are singletons. This sequence joins TRBV7-2 and TRBJ1-5, with D possibly being TRBD1 (6 bases). The material sequenced was peripheral blood, taken on day 0 of AZD1222 vaccination. The receptor's source is an adult in good health. CDR3 residues: CASSQGGLQPQHF. DNA of the CDR3: TGTGCCAGCAGCCAAGGGGGGCTTCAGCCCCAGCATTTT.